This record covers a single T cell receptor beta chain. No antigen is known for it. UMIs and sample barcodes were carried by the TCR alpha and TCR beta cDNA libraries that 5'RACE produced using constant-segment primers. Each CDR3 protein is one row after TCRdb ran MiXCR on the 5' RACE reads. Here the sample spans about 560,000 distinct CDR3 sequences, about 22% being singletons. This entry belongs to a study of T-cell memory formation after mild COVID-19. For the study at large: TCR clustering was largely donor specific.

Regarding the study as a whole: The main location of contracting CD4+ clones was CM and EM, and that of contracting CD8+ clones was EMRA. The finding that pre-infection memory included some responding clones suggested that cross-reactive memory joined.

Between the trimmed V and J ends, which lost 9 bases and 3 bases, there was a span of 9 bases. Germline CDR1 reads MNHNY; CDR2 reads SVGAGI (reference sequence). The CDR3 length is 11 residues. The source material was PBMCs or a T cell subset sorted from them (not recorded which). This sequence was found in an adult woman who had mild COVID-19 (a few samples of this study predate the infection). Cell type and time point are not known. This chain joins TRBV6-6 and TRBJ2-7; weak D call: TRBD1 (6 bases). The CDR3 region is CASQGNYEQYF. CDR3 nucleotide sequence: TGTGCCAGTCAGGGGAACTACGAGCAGTACTTC.